This entry is about one T cell receptor beta chain. Under the authors' procedure: Cell counts per sample came from amplifying reference gene primers. TCRdb's table, derived via immunoSEQ multiplex PCR, lists solely in-frame clones and lacks some. Clonal size and the V and J genes are those of that table, whereas D and trimming came from the DNA. The sample has fewer than 200,000 clones, around 86% seen once; the top ten hold 6.5% to 8.5%. The CDR3 has 15 residues. CDR1 is SGHRS and CDR2 is YFSETQ in the germline V gene. The junction had 3 bases not matched to a gene; V was cut back by 2 bases and J by 4 bases. Followed over time, Seattle patients had been enrolled while infection was active. This sample is part of a study of blood T cell repertoires in COVID-19.

Sequencing input: peripheral blood. The chain is built from TRBV5-1 and TRBJ2-1; TRBD2 matches 10 bases. The TCR comes from a woman in her sixties or seventies with COVID-19, enrolled during active disease. CDR3 DNA: TGCGCCAGCAGCTTACCTAGCGGGGGTTACAATGAGCAGTTCTTC. This codes for CASSLPSGGYNEQFF.